This is a list of T cell receptor beta chains from one sample in a study of early T cells in non-severe SARS-CoV-2 infection. TCRdb ran MiXCR on the 5' RACE reads and lists one entry per CDR3 protein. There are fewer than 85,000 distinct CDR3 sequences in the sample; roughly an eighth occur only once, and 1.3% lies in the top ten. The specimen was whole blood. These receptors originate from an adult who was a healthcare worker with PCR-confirmed SARS-CoV-2 infection or an uninfected control (not recorded which). CDR3s include the opening cysteine and the closing phenylalanine or tryptophan. The order of the fields is J gene, D gene, V gene, clone size, CDR3 protein, CDR3 DNA. D genes are given only for firm matches. Size is omitted from some rows. Given values are once, few, many or a class for expanded clones.

TRBJ2-7 | TRBD2 | TRBV11-2 | many | CASSVTSVEQYF | TGTGCCAGCAGCGTCACTAGCGTCGAGCAGTACTTC
TRBJ2-1 | - | TRBV5-5 | many | CASSLANALNEQFF | TGTGCCAGCAGCTTGGCCAACGCTCTCAATGAGCAGTTCTTC
TRBJ2-7 | - | TRBV6-5 | - | CASSRTPGGYEQYF | TGTGCCAGCAGCCGGACCCCTGGGGGATACGAGCAGTACTTC
TRBJ2-1 | - | TRBV4-3 | many | CASSQYSRDHNEQFF | TGCGCCAGCAGCCAATATAGCCGGGACCACAATGAGCAGTTCTTC
TRBJ2-1 | TRBD2 | TRBV5-4 | many | CASSGRSSGLNEQFF | TGTGCCAGCAGCGGGAGGTCTAGCGGATTGAATGAGCAGTTCTTC
TRBJ1-2 | TRBD1 | TRBV12-3/TRBV12-4 | many | CASSLEQGGSDYGYTF | TGTGCCAGCAGTTTAGAACAGGGGGGATCGGACTATGGCTACACCTTC
TRBJ2-7 | - | TRBV28 | few | CASSLSDEQYF | TGTGCCAGCAGTTTATCCGACGAGCAGTACTTC
TRBJ2-1 | TRBD2 | TRBV27 | - | CASSLSRENEQFF | TGTGCCAGCAGTTTATCGCGGGAGAATGAGCAGTTCTTC
TRBJ1-1 | - | TRBV7-9 | - | CASSLEQGGTEAFF | TGTGCCAGCAGCTTAGAACAGGGCGGCACTGAAGCTTTCTTT
TRBJ2-6 | TRBD1 | TRBV5-1 | many | CASSKQQGVGANVLTF | TGCGCCAGCAGCAAACAACAGGGGGTTGGGGCCAACGTCCTGACTTTC
TRBJ1-4 | - | TRBV6-5 | many | CASSYGTNEKLFF | TGTGCCAGCAGTTACGGCACCAATGAAAAACTGTTTTTT
TRBJ2-1 | TRBD2 | TRBV28 | many | CASRKLAGNNEQFF | TGTGCCAGCAGGAAACTAGCGGGCAATAATGAGCAGTTCTTC
TRBJ2-2 | - | TRBV27 | many | CASTLGYPGSCFF | -
TRBJ2-3 | - | TRBV12-5 | many | CASGAYSSGDTDTQYF | TGTGCTAGTGGTGCATACAGTAGCGGAGACACAGATACGCAGTATTTT
TRBJ1-1 | - | TRBV29-1 | few | CSVDDRDTEAFF | TGCAGCGTTGATGACAGAGACACTGAAGCTTTCTTT
TRBJ1-1 | - | TRBV5-1 | many | CASSGGRGAFF | TGCGCCAGCAGCGGTGGTCGGGGAGCTTTCTTT
TRBJ2-1 | TRBD1 | TRBV18 | many | CASSPGQGVQFF | TGTGCCAGCTCACCGGGACAGGGCGTGCAGTTCTTC
TRBJ2-1 | - | TRBV11-2 | many | CASSLAFQTSYNEQFF | TGTGCCAGCAGCTTAGCTTTCCAGACGTCCTACAATGAGCAGTTCTTC
TRBJ1-1 | - | TRBV5-1 | - | CASSLVLNTEAFF | TGCGCCAGCAGCTTGGTCTTGAACACTGAAGCTTTCTTT
TRBJ2-1 | - | TRBV29-1 | few | CSGTGANNEQFF | TGCAGCGGCACGGGGGCGAACAATGAGCAGTTCTTC
TRBJ2-1 | TRBD1 | TRBV6-2/TRBV6-3 | many | CASSGQGNLGNEQFF | TGTGCCAGCAGTGGACAGGGGAATCTGGGCAATGAGCAGTTCTTC
TRBJ2-1 | TRBD2 | TRBV6-2/TRBV6-3 | many | CASSYGTSGRAYNEQFF | TGTGCCAGCAGTTACGGGACTAGCGGCAGAGCCTACAATGAGCAGTTCTTC
TRBJ2-3 | - | TRBV27 | many | CASSDLMRTDTQYF | TGTGCCAGCAGCGATCTTATGAGGACAGATACGCAGTATTTT
TRBJ2-1 | TRBD2 | TRBV9 | many | CASSTQLAGYNEQFF | TGTGCCAGCAGCACTCAACTAGCGGGTTACAATGAGCAGTTCTTC
TRBJ2-2 | - | TRBV28 | many | CASSLDPGELFF | TGTGCCAGCAGCTTAGATCCCGGGGAGCTGTTTTTT
TRBJ2-7 | - | TRBV20-1 | - | CSAKVATYEQYF | TGCAGTGCTAAGGTAGCCACCTACGAGCAGTACTTC
TRBJ2-5 | TRBD2 | TRBV4-2 | many | CASSPGGTSVETQYF | TGTGCCAGCAGCCCCGGAGGGACTAGCGTAGAGACCCAGTACTTC
TRBJ2-2 | - | TRBV29-1 | few | CSVLGGTGELFF | TGCAGCGTCCTGGGGGGCACCGGGGAGCTGTTTTTT
TRBJ2-7 | TRBD1 | TRBV6-5 | - | CASSETGEREQYF | TGTGCCAGCAGCGAAACAGGGGAGCGGGAGCAGTACTTC
TRBJ2-7 | - | TRBV5-4 | many | CASSLGSSGYEQYF | TGTGCCAGCAGCTTGGGGAGTAGCGGATACGAGCAGTACTTC